The 26 T cell receptor beta chains in this list originate from one sample, sequenced in a study of cytomegalovirus exposure and HLA in healthy donors. Amplification used 60 Vbeta primers and 13 Jbeta primers. The data were produced by immunoSEQ multiplex PCR, yet TCRdb's version contains in-frame clones alone and is incomplete. The data hold about 120,000 clones, with roughly 63% observed a single time. Sequencing input: PBMCs. The receptors here all came from a man aged 40-49 years in good health and CMV-seropositive.

The chain uses TRBV7-8 and TRBJ1-3; D unresolved. V was shortened by 5 bases and J by 0 bases, with 8 bases between the two germline ends. The CDR3 is 14 amino acids. Germline V lookup: CDR1 SGHVS, CDR2 FQNEAQ. The CDR3 loop is CASSTVSSGNTIYF. For the CDR3, the DNA is TGTGCCAGCAGCACGGTGAGCTCTGGAAACACCATATATTTT.

The genes are TRBV11-2 and TRBJ2-1; D is unclear. The germline V gene encodes CDR1 SGHAT and CDR2 FQNNGV. Trimming left V 0 bases short and J 3 bases short, with 9 bases between. CDR3 length: 15 residues. The CDR3 here is CASSLDEAFYNEQFF. CDR3 DNA: TGTGCCAGCAGCTTAGATGAAGCGTTCTACAATGAGCAGTTCTTC.

This clone was observed a few times. This chain uses TRBV7-3 with TRBJ2-6; D unclear. Deletions cut 5 bases from V and 0 bases from J, with 8 bases between. The CDR3 has 15 amino acids. The germline V gene encodes CDR1 SGHTA and CDR2 FQGTGA. The CDR3 nucleotides read TGTGCCAGCAGCCCGACTTACTCTGGGGCCAACGTCCTGACTTTC. As protein: CASSPTYSGANVLTF.

V is TRBV2 and J is TRBJ1-5; a possible D gene is TRBD1 (5 bases). From germline, CDR1 is SNHLY and CDR2 FYNNEI. CDR3 length: 14 residues. V was trimmed by 8 bases and J by 5 bases, leaving 16 bases between them. For the CDR3, the DNA is TGTGCCAGCGGTCACTTGGTAGGGGATCAGCCCCAGCATTTT. It codes for CASGHLVGDQPQHF.

The chain joins TRBV4-3 to TRBJ2-7, with 13 positions matching TRBD2. With 1 base clipped from V and 3 bases from J, the junction kept 0 bases outside the gene matches. There are 15 residues in the CDR3. The germline CDR1 and CDR2 sequences are LGHNA and YSLEER. The CDR3 loop is CASSQGTSGGYEQYF. The CDR3 bases are TGCGCCAGCAGCCAAGGGACTAGCGGGGGCTACGAGCAGTACTTC.

J is TRBJ1-1 and V is TRBV6-1; D gene uncertain. V was cut by 4 bases and J by 0 bases, with 9 bases left in between. CDR1 and CDR2 from the germline V gene are MNHNS and SASEGT. The CDR3 has 14 residues. CDR3 DNA: TGTGCCAGCAGTGGGCCAAACATGAACACTGAAGCTTTCTTT. It encodes CASSGPNMNTEAFF.

J is TRBJ2-2 and V is TRBV7-2; the D gene is possibly TRBD2 (6 bases). V was pared by 4 bases and J by 1 base, with 10 bases between. This CDR3 is 15 amino acids long. The germline V gene has CDR1 SGHTA and CDR2 FQGNSA. In DNA form, the CDR3 reads TGTGCCAGCAGCTGGATAGCGGTGAACACCGGGGAGCTGTTTTTT. As protein: CASSWIAVNTGELFF.

This clone was found a few times. The chain is built from TRBV18 and TRBJ2-1; D gene uncertain. The V end was cut by 0 bases, the J end by 4 bases, with 7 bases between. The CDR3 extends over 14 amino acids. CDR1 and CDR2 (germline): KGHSH, LQKENI. The CDR3 DNA follows: TGTGCCAGCTCACCACCCCCGGGTTACAATGAGCAGTTCTTC. As protein: CASSPPPGYNEQFF. The full variable domain, rest sourced from reference TRBV18 and TRBJ2-1, is NAGVMQNPRHLVRRRGQEARLRCSPMKGHSHVYWYRQLPEEGLKFMVYLQKENIIDESGMPKERFSAEFPKEGPSILRIQQVVRGDSAAYFCASSPPPGYNEQFFGPGTRLTVL.

About this clone itself: One end of the junction is discordant with germline, which a read error may explain. V usage is TRBV9 and J usage is TRBJ2-2; TRBD2 might be the D (5 bases). Germline lookup yields CDR1 SGDLS and CDR2 YYNGEE. The CDR3 is made up of 16 amino acids. CDR3: CASSVALLANTGELFF. CDR3 coding DNA: TGTGCCAGCAGCGTAGCTCTACTGGCGAACACCGGGGAGTTGTTTTTT.

The rearrangement links TRBV5-6 to TRBJ2-1; 14 bases align to TRBD2. The length of the CDR3 is 14 residues. After removal of 7 bases from V and 13 bases from J, the junction contained 10 bases not matched to a gene. The germline CDR1 and CDR2 sequences are SGHDT and YYEEEE. The CDR3 region has the DNA TGTGCCAGCGAAGGGACTAGCGGGAGATCGGGACAGTTCTTC. Encoded protein: CASEGTSGRSGQFF.

This clone was recorded only once. The chain employs TRBV6-5 and TRBJ1-3; D is unresolved. The germline CDR1 and CDR2 sequences are MNHEY and SVGAGI. The V end lost 0 bases, the J end lost 3 bases, and 9 bases lay between the germline ends. The CDR3 spans 15 residues. CDR3: CASSYSRGNGNTIYF. The CDR3 DNA reads as TGTGCCAGCAGTTACTCGAGAGGGAATGGAAACACCATATATTTT.

This clone was counted only a few times. The rearrangement joins TRBV4-2 to TRBJ1-2; D possibly corresponds to TRBD1 (5 bases). Germline lookup yields CDR1 LGHNA and CDR2 YNFKEQ. CDR3 size: 16 residues. V was shortened by 1 base and J by 1 base, with 13 bases between the two germline ends. For the CDR3, the DNA is TGTGCCAGCAGCCAAGTGGGGGGAGATCATAACTATGGCTACACCTTC. Translated: CASSQVGGDHNYGYTF.

This clone has just a few counts. The CDR3 sequence is CASSQEVRIFRTGSYPNSPLHF. As DNA, the CDR3 is TGCGCCAGCAGCCAAGAGGTAAGAATTTTCAGGACAGGGAGCTACCCAAATTCACCCCTCCACTTT. This rearrangement joins TRBV4-1 to TRBJ1-6; 8 bases line up with TRBD1. CDR1 and CDR2 from the germline V gene are MGHRA and YSYEKL. The V and J ends lost 0 bases and 7 bases, in that order; junction bases with no gene match: 23. The CDR3 is 22 residues long.

CDR3 nucleotide sequence: TGCAGCGTTTCCGGACTAGCGGGAAATGAGCAGTTCTTC. Its protein product is CSVSGLAGNEQFF. The chain employs TRBV29-1 and TRBJ2-1, with TRBD2 identical over 12 bases. J was trimmed by 7 bases and V by 5 bases; bases with no gene match: 3. The CDR3 is 13 residues long. The germline CDR1 and CDR2 sequences are SQVTM and ANQGSEA.

This CDR3 is CAISDLYNQPQHF. DNA of the CDR3: TGTGCCATCAGTGACTTATACAATCAGCCCCAGCATTTT. The chain employs TRBV10-3 and TRBJ1-5, with D unresolved. V gave up 3 bases and J gave up 3 bases, with 6 bases separating them. The germline V gene encodes CDR1 ENHRY and CDR2 SYGVKD. The CDR3 sequence is 13 residues long.

The chain joins TRBV5-4 to TRBJ2-2; 9 nucleotides agree with TRBD2. With 0 bases clipped from V and 4 bases from J, the junction kept 4 bases outside the gene matches. CDR3 size: 16 residues. CDR1 is SGHNT, CDR2 YYREEE, per germline (reference sequence). CDR3 region: CASSLGGSGSTGELFF. The CDR3 DNA follows: TGTGCCAGCAGCTTGGGAGGTAGCGGGAGCACCGGGGAGCTGTTTTTT.

The J gene is TRBJ1-1, the V gene TRBV29-1, with a weak D call TRBD1 (6 bases). Germline-derived CDR1 and CDR2 are SQVTM and ANQGSEA. Trimming pared 6 bases from V and 3 bases from J, leaving 17 bases between. CDR3 length equals 14 residues. CDR3 residues: CSVNKQGLYTEAFF. CDR3 coding DNA: TGCAGCGTCAACAAACAGGGTTTGTACACTGAAGCTTTCTTT.

The rearrangement links TRBV11-2 to TRBJ2-5; 9 bases align to TRBD1. Germline values: CDR1 SGHAT, CDR2 FQNNGV. Trimming took 6 bases from V and 4 from J; bases not matched to a gene: 6. This CDR3 spans 14 amino acids. The CDR3 protein is CASSRTGVRETQYF. In DNA form, the CDR3 reads TGTGCCAGCAGTAGGACAGGGGTGCGAGAGACCCAGTACTTC.

The chain is built from TRBV27 and TRBJ2-2; 14 nucleotides line up with TRBD2. The V gene's germline CDR1 is MNHEY and CDR2 SMNVEV (reference sequence). The length of the CDR3 is 18 residues. The junction had 7 bases not matched to a gene; V was cut back by 0 bases and J by 7 bases. As DNA, the CDR3 is TGTGCCAGCAGTTTATCGGGGACTAGCGGGAGAATACTCGGGGAGCTGTTTTTT. It encodes CASSLSGTSGRILGELFF.

The chain joins TRBV5-1 to TRBJ2-3; TRBD2 aligns across 10 bases. There are 18 residues in the CDR3. Trimming cost V 4 bases and J 0 bases; bases outside gene matches: 11. Germline CDR1 SGHRS, CDR2 YFSETQ. In nucleotides, the CDR3 is TGCGCCAGCAGCCCTGGCGCTAGCGGGGGTCCTAGCACAGATACGCAGTATTTT. It is translated as CASSPGASGGPSTDTQYF. Looking up the rest from reference TRBV5-1 and TRBJ2-3 gives the full variable domain: KAGVTQTPRYLIKTRGQQVTLSCSPISGHRSVSWYQQTPGQGLQFLFEYFSETQRNKGNFPGRFSGRQFSNSRSEMNVSTLELGDSALYLCASSPGASGGPSTDTQYFGPGTRLTVL.

The chain employs TRBV6-1 and TRBJ2-7; 8 bases match TRBD1. Germline V gene sequence: CDR1 MNHNS, CDR2 SASEGT. J lost 4 bases, V lost 8 bases, and 10 bases had no gene match. The CDR3 has 14 residues. CDR3 sequence: CASSGAGGWYEQYF. CDR3 DNA: TGTGCCAGCTCAGGGGCAGGGGGCTGGTACGAGCAGTACTTC.

The chain recombines TRBV6-1 with TRBJ2-3; D is possibly TRBD1 (6 bases). The CDR3 totals 16 residues. Germline V gene sequence: CDR1 MNHNS, CDR2 SASEGT. V shed 1 base and J shed 2 bases, with 13 bases lying between them. CDR3 sequence: CASSEEATGPTDTQYF. The CDR3 nucleotides read TGTGCCAGCAGTGAAGAGGCTACAGGGCCCACAGATACGCAGTATTTT.

This clone occurred once. This chain links TRBV4-1 with TRBJ2-1, with 10 bases that match TRBD1. The CDR3 is 17 residues long. With 6 bases clipped from V and 5 bases from J, the junction kept 13 bases outside the gene matches. The V gene's germline CDR1 is MGHRA and CDR2 YSYEKL. The CDR3 sequence is CASRRTGGVLADNEQFF. The CDR3 nucleotides are TGCGCCAGCAGAAGGACAGGGGGAGTACTAGCGGACAATGAGCAGTTCTTC.

The chain is built from TRBV6-5 and TRBJ1-2, with 9 bases aligning to TRBD1. J lost 5 bases, V lost 6 bases, and 7 bases had no gene match. In germline, CDR1 is MNHEY, CDR2 SVGAGI. The CDR3 length is 14 residues. Here the CDR3 DNA reads TGTGCCAGCAGCCGAGACAGGGGGGGGTATGGCTACACCTTC. Its translation: CASSRDRGGYGYTF.

This clone was seen a single time. The chain joins TRBV5-1 to TRBJ1-3; a weak D match, TRBD1 (5 bases). Looked up from germline, CDR1 is SGHRS and CDR2 is YFSETQ. The CDR3 covers 15 residues. The V and J ends lost 4 bases and 0 bases respectively, with 11 bases between them. Here the CDR3 reads CASSPWGHSGNTIYF. DNA of the CDR3: TGCGCCAGCAGCCCCTGGGGCCACTCTGGAAACACCATATATTTT.

This clone was seen only a few times. The chain couples TRBV7-9 to TRBJ2-5, with 7 bases identical to TRBD2. CDR1 is SEHNR and CDR2 is FQNEAQ in the germline V gene (reference sequence). The CDR3 consists of 18 residues. The V gene end was trimmed by 1 base and the J gene end by 2 bases; junction bases not matched to a gene: 13. The CDR3 protein is CASSLGFGLAVLQETQYF. DNA of the CDR3: TGTGCCAGCAGCTTAGGGTTTGGGCTAGCGGTACTTCAAGAGACCCAGTACTTC.